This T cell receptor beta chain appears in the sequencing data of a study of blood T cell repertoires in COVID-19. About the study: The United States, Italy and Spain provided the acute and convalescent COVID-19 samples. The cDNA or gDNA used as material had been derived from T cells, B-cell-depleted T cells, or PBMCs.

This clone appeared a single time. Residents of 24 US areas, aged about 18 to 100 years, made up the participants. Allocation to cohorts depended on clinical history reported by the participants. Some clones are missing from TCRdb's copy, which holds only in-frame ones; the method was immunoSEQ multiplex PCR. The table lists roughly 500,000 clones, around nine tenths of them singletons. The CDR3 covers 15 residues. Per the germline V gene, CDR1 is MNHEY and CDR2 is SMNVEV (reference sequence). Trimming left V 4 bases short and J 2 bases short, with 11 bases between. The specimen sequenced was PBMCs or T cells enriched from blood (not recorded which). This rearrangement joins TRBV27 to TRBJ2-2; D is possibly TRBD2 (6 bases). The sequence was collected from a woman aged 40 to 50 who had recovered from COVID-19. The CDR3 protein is CASSWRGGNTGELFF. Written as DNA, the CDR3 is TGTGCCAGCAGTTGGCGGGGTGGCAACACCGGGGAGCTGTTTTTT.